This T cell receptor beta chain comes out of a study of shared clonotypes between healthy human individuals. The germline V and J ends were trimmed by 6 bases and 2 bases, with 10 bases remaining between them. Germline V lookup: CDR1 WNHNN, CDR2 SYGVQD (reference sequence). This CDR3 region has 14 residues. Some clones are missing from TCRdb's copy, which holds only in-frame ones; the method was immunoSEQ multiplex PCR. The table shows some 2.1 million clones, with 85% to 95% occurring only once. The TCR sequence derives from a man aged 18 to 29 in good health. The rearrangement uses TRBV10-1 and TRBJ2-2; D is unresolved. Sample: naive CD4+ T cells sorted from blood. This sample's subset: CD45RA+ positively selected. CDR3 bases: TGCGCCAGCAGGGCGGTCTCTAACACCGGGGAGCTGTTTTTT. Translated: CASRAVSNTGELFF.